What follows are 27 T cell receptor beta chains derived from one specimen sequenced in a study of T cells in Graves' hyperthyroidism and ophthalmopathy. Researchers amplified the TCR beta CDR3 regions from RNA transcripts. The HTBI primer set served for first-round RT-PCR of the TCR CDR3. MiXCR, applied by TCRdb to the multiplex PCR reads, yields one record per CDR3 protein. Seen here are hundreds of thousands of distinct CDR3 sequences, 40% to 55% observed once, and the top ten hold 8.2%. Sequences were obtained from peripheral blood or thyroid tissue (not recorded which). Receptor source: a woman in her late teens or twenties with Graves' hyperthyroidism.

This clonotype was observed many times. The CDR3 loop is CASSPDRGGETQYF. CDR3 DNA: TGTGCCAGCAGCCCCGACAGGGGCGGGGAGACCCAGTACTTC. The V call is TRBV7-7, the J call TRBJ2-5; 8 positions agree with TRBD1. Germline lookup yields CDR1 SSHAT and CDR2 FNYEAQ (reference sequence). The CDR3 has 14 residues. After removal of 5 bases from V and 5 bases from J, the junction contained 7 bases not matched to a gene.

This clonotype has a single count. The V call is TRBV20-1, the J call TRBJ1-6; D unresolved. The CDR3 loop spans 16 amino acids. The germline CDR1 and CDR2 sequences are DFQATT and SNEGSKA (reference sequence). The V and J ends lost 0 bases and 3 bases respectively, with 12 bases between them. The CDR3 DNA sequence: TGCAGTGCTAGAGATATTGACGCCGGCTATAATTCACCCCTCCACTTT. Amino acids: CSARDIDAGYNSPLHF.

The chain joins TRBV7-3 to TRBJ2-5; D may be TRBD2 (5 bases). Trimming stripped 5 bases from V and 7 bases from J, with 11 bases between. The CDR3 loop spans 12 amino acids. Germline CDR1 is SGHTA and CDR2 is FQGTGA. CDR3 in amino acids: CASSQLVGTQYF. For the CDR3, the DNA is TGTGCCAGCAGCCAACTAGTCGGGACCCAGTACTTC.

As to this clonotype: A much larger clone differs by one base, so this may be a read error. The chain recombines TRBV24-1 with TRBJ2-7; no definite D call. There are 13 residues in the CDR3. Germline lookup yields CDR1 KGHDR and CDR2 SFDVKD. The chain's CDR3 is CATSDPYSCEQYF. DNA for the CDR3: TGTGCCACCAGTGATCCTTACTCCTGCGAGCAGTACTTC.

This clonotype was detected many times. The V call is TRBV29-1, the J call TRBJ2-5; TRBD2 matches at 9 bases. Germline values: CDR1 SQVTM, CDR2 ANQGSEA. V shed 3 bases, J shed 3 bases, and the junction held 2 bases outside the gene matches. The length of the CDR3 is 13 residues. CDR3 in amino acids: CSVELAGEETQYF. For the CDR3, the DNA is TGCAGCGTTGAGTTAGCGGGAGAAGAGACCCAGTACTTC.

Worth noting for this clonotype: One end of the junction varies from germline; a read error may be responsible. V usage is TRBV12-3 or TRBV12-4 and J usage is TRBJ2-5, with 7 bases lining up with TRBD1. There are 14 residues in the CDR3. The CDR3 sequence: CASSNRDRQEAQYF. DNA for the CDR3: TGTGCCAGCAGTAACCGGGACAGACAAGAGGCCCAGTACTTC.

The CDR3: CASSRLRNYEQYF. In DNA, the CDR3 is TGTGCCAGCAGTCGACTGAGGAACTACGAGCAGTACTTC. The genes are TRBV25-1 and TRBJ2-7; D unclear. Per the germline V gene, CDR1 is MGHDK and CDR2 is SYGVNS. The CDR3 covers 13 residues. V was cut by 5 bases and J by 3 bases, with 11 bases left in between.

The V and J genes are TRBV25-1 and TRBJ2-5; 9 bases are shared with TRBD2. Germline V gene lookup returns CDR1 MGHDK and CDR2 SYGVNS. This CDR3 comprises 16 residues. V shed 5 bases and J 5 bases; nucleotides not matched to a gene: 12. This CDR3 is CASSPWTSVGSETQYF. Written as DNA, the CDR3 is TGTGCCAGCAGTCCCTGGACTAGCGTGGGTTCGGAGACCCAGTACTTC. Full variable domain (remainder filled in from reference TRBV25-1 and TRBJ2-5): EADIYQTPRYLVIGTGKKITLECSQTMGHDKMYWYQQDPGMELHLIHYSYGVNSTEKGDLSSESTVSRIRTEHFPLTLESARPSHTSQYLCASSPWTSVGSETQYFGPGTRLLVL.

V usage is TRBV12-3 or TRBV12-4 and J usage is TRBJ1-2, with TRBD1 as a possible D gene (5 bases). With 4 bases removed from V and 6 bases from J, the gap between germline ends came to 12 bases. CDR3 length: 13 amino acids. The CDR3 DNA sequence: TGTGCCAGCAGTTCCGGGGGAATAAATGGCTACACCTTC. Translation: CASSSGGINGYTF.

The chain has TRBV25-1 and TRBJ1-2, with TRBD1 as a possible D gene (5 bases). The V and J ends lost 6 bases and 0 bases respectively, with 14 bases between them. The CDR3 has 15 residues. Germline CDR1 reads MGHDK; CDR2 reads SYGVNS. CDR3 DNA: TGTGCCAGCAGCACCCGCGGGGGAGCTAACTATGGCTACACCTTC. Translating gives CASSTRGGANYGYTF.

This clonotype came up many times. An end of the junction differs from the germline gene, which may be a read error. The V gene is TRBV7-7, the J gene TRBJ2-5, with D perhaps matching TRBD2 (6 bases). This CDR3 contains 14 residues. Germline values: CDR1 SSHAT, CDR2 FNYEAQ (reference sequence). This chain's CDR3 is CASSLEGLAETQYF. The CDR3 nucleotides read TGTGCTAGCAGCTTAGAGGGTCTAGCGGAGACCCAGTACTTC.

This chain links TRBV9 with TRBJ1-1; D possibly corresponds to TRBD1 (6 bases). The germline V and J ends were trimmed by 3 bases and 0 bases, with 12 bases remaining between them. Per germline, CDR1 SGDLS and CDR2 YYNGEE. The CDR3 loop spans 15 amino acids. CDR3 loop: CASSATGLMNTEAFF. The CDR3 DNA reads TGTGCCAGCAGCGCGACAGGTCTCATGAACACTGAAGCTTTCTTT.

The CDR3 DNA follows: TGTGCCAGCAGCTTTCCGGCGACAGGGACTGCTTTCTTT. Its translation is CASSFPATGTAFF. The chain uses TRBV11-2 and TRBJ1-1; 7 nucleotides match TRBD1. Germline-derived CDR1 and CDR2 are SGHAT and FQNNGV. Germline trimming cut 3 bases from V and 11 bases from J; bases unmatched to any gene: 9. The CDR3 extends over 13 amino acids.

This clonotype occurred many times. The genes are TRBV7-9 and TRBJ1-1; maybe TRBD1 (5 bases). V was shortened by 2 bases and J by 4 bases, with 14 bases between the two germline ends. Germline CDR1 and CDR2: SEHNR and FQNEAQ (reference sequence). The CDR3 loop spans 15 amino acids. Written as DNA, the CDR3 is TGTGCCAGCAGCTTATGGGCAGGGACGGGCACTGAAGCTTTCTTT. Amino acid sequence: CASSLWAGTGTEAFF.

The V gene is TRBV4-3, the J gene TRBJ2-5; no firm D call. This CDR3 has 14 amino acids. With 1 base removed from V and 5 bases from J, the gap between germline ends came to 11 bases. Germline V lookup: CDR1 LGHNA, CDR2 YSLEER. CDR3 nucleotides: TGCGCCAGCAGCCAAGGGTCTACACTGGAGACCCAGTACTTC. Translated, it gives CASSQGSTLETQYF.

The J gene is TRBJ2-7, the V gene TRBV20-1; D call uncertain. CDR1 and CDR2 from the germline V gene are DFQATT and SNEGSKA (reference sequence). The CDR3 loop spans 11 amino acids. CDR3 loop: CVVRRTYEQYF. In DNA form, the CDR3 reads TGCGTGGTTCGACGAACCTACGAGCAGTACTTC.

This clonotype has a handful of counts. The chain has TRBV7-2 and TRBJ2-7, with TRBD1 identical over 7 bases. V lost 4 bases, J lost 2 bases, and 8 bases stayed unmatched. This CDR3 has 15 residues. Germline V CDR1 and CDR2: SGHTA, FQGNSA. CDR3 region: CASSSLDRDTYEQYF. CDR3 coding DNA: TGTGCCAGCAGCTCCCTAGACAGGGACACCTACGAGCAGTACTTC.

This clonotype was counted a few times. A junction boundary mismatches the germline segment, possibly from a read error. The rearrangement uses TRBV7-9 and TRBJ2-7, with 13 nucleotides matching TRBD2. There are 15 residues in the CDR3. Germline V gene sequence: CDR1 SEHNR, CDR2 FQNEAQ (reference sequence). DNA of the CDR3: TGCGCCAGCAGCCATGGGACTAGCGGGACCTACGAGCAGTACTTC. As protein: CASSHGTSGTYEQYF.

This clonotype has more than one count but fewer than ten. The junction departs from the called germline gene at one end, perhaps through a read error. The chain couples TRBV10-3 to TRBJ2-7; weak D call: TRBD1 (5 bases). This CDR3 contains 14 residues. Germline V gene lookup returns CDR1 ENHRY and CDR2 SYGVKD. The CDR3 region is CASSLDSLSYEQYF. The DNA of the CDR3 is TGTGCCAGCAGTTTAGACAGCCTGTCCTACGAGCAGTACTTC.

This clonotype has at least ten counts. This chain uses TRBV24-1 with TRBJ1-1, with D perhaps matching TRBD1 (5 bases). The CDR3 loop spans 12 amino acids. Germline loops: CDR1 KGHDR, CDR2 SFDVKD. V lost 7 bases and J lost 4, with 9 bases in between. The DNA for the CDR3 is TGTGCCACCAGAGGGGTGGGCACTGAAGCTTTCTTT. Translation: CATRGVGTEAFF.

J is TRBJ2-3 and V is TRBV29-1; D may match TRBD1 or TRBD2 (6 bases each). The V and J ends lost 3 bases and 0 bases respectively, with 13 bases between them. The CDR3 has 15 residues. Germline V gene lookup returns CDR1 SQVTM and CDR2 ANQGSEA. The DNA for the CDR3 is TGCAGCGTTGAGGGGACGGGGGCTAGCACAGATACGCAGTATTTT. Translating it yields CSVEGTGASTDTQYF.

In this sample, this clonotype turned up many times. The chain recombines TRBV25-1 with TRBJ1-6; 7 bases are shared with TRBD1. Trimming cost V 4 bases and J 5 bases; bases outside gene matches: 8. The CDR3 loop spans 16 amino acids. Germline V gene lookup returns CDR1 MGHDK and CDR2 SYGVNS. CDR3 in DNA: TGTGCCAGCAGTGTCCATTCCAGGGGGGATAATTCACCCCTCCACTTT. It is translated as CASSVHSRGDNSPLHF. Together with reference TRBV25-1 and TRBJ1-6, the CDR3 gives the full variable domain: EADIYQTPRYLVIGTGKKITLECSQTMGHDKMYWYQQDPGMELHLIHYSYGVNSTEKGDLSSESTVSRIRTEHFPLTLESARPSHTSQYLCASSVHSRGDNSPLHFGNGTRLTVT.

Note on this clonotype: The limits of the CDR3 on the DNA are not certain, so only TCRdb's listed CDR3 is given. The chain carries TRBV7-9 and TRBJ1-2; whether TRBD1, the table's D call, matches the DNA was not checked. The length of the CDR3 is 16 amino acids, counting both ends. In germline, CDR1 is SEHNR, CDR2 FQNEAQ (reference sequence). The CDR3 is CASTLTSVLQDYGYTF.

The rearrangement uses TRBV5-1 and TRBJ2-7; 8 bases are shared with TRBD2. The trim removed 0 bases at V and 3 bases at J, leaving 11 bases unmatched. CDR1 SGHRS and CDR2 YFSETQ come from the germline V gene. The CDR3 covers 17 residues. The CDR3 DNA follows: TGCGCCAGCAGCTTGGCCTCCCGTACTAGCGGAGACTACGAGCAGTACTTC. Its translation: CASSLASRTSGDYEQYF.

This clonotype was observed a few times. The chain has TRBV20-1 and TRBJ2-7; 14 nucleotides line up with TRBD2. Germline CDR1 and CDR2: DFQATT and SNEGSKA (reference sequence). Losses at the gene ends were 3 bases for V and 2 bases for J; bases not matched to a gene: 6. The CDR3 totals 16 residues. CDR3 sequence reads: CSASDQGLAGAYEQYF. The CDR3 nucleotides read TGCAGTGCTAGCGATCAGGGACTAGCGGGAGCCTACGAGCAGTACTTC.

Details on this clonotype: Because the CDR3's place on the DNA is in doubt, the DNA is left out and the CDR3 is given as listed by TCRdb. This sequence joins TRBV19 and TRBJ1-3; TRBD1 is the table's D call, not checked against the DNA. The CDR3 spans 15 amino acids, including both terminal residues. Per the germline V gene, CDR1 is LNHDA and CDR2 is SQIVND (reference sequence). This CDR3 reads CASRDQGPTLGTIYF.

This clonotype has only a few counts. This chain joins TRBV2 and TRBJ2-7, with 9 nucleotides matching TRBD2. Unmatched junction bases numbered 5, after V lost 6 bases and J lost 2 bases. The germline gives CDR1 SNHLY, CDR2 FYNNEI. CDR3 length: 14 amino acids. CDR3 nucleotide sequence: TGTGCCAGCAGGGAGACTAGCGGACCCTACGAGCAGTACTTC. It encodes CASRETSGPYEQYF.